What follows are 13 T cell receptor beta chains derived from one specimen sequenced in a study of shared clonotypes between healthy human individuals. This table comes from immunoSEQ multiplex PCR, and its TCRdb copy is limited to in-frame clones, with some not included. The sample holds roughly 1,100,000 clones, around 74% seen once. The material sequenced was memory CD4+ T cells sorted from blood. Subset of the sample: CD45RA-negative fraction. The receptors come from a man aged 18 to 30 in good health.

The V call is TRBV29-1, the J call TRBJ2-7; D is possibly TRBD1 (5 bases). The germline CDR1 and CDR2 sequences are SQVTM and ANQGSEA. The germline V and J ends were trimmed by 5 bases and 5 bases, with 13 bases remaining between them. The CDR3 totals 12 residues. The CDR3 nucleotides read TGCAGCGTTAGCCAGGGCTTGCACGAGCAGTACTTC. Encoded protein: CSVSQGLHEQYF.

This clone was detected a few times. V and J are TRBV5-1 and TRBJ2-5; D is unresolved. The DNA end is a closer match to TRBJ2-7, so the J assignment may be wrong. The CDR3 is made up of 15 amino acids. CDR1 and CDR2 (germline): SGHRS, YFSETQ. The CDR3 protein is CASSQEGLVGYEQYF. CDR3 bases: TGCGCCAGCAGCCAGGAAGGGCTCGTGGGGTACGAGCAGTACTTC.

V and J are TRBV9 and TRBJ2-1; D gene ambiguous. Deletions cut 0 bases from V and 9 bases from J, with 10 bases between. The CDR3 has 13 amino acids. Germline lookup yields CDR1 SGDLS and CDR2 YYNGEE. This chain's CDR3 is CASSVVTGGEQFF. The CDR3 nucleotides read TGTGCCAGCAGCGTAGTTACGGGTGGTGAGCAGTTCTTC.

This clone occurred a few times. The V call is TRBV25-1, the J call TRBJ1-6, with D possibly matching TRBD1 (5 bases). Trimming took 6 bases from V and 7 from J, leaving 13 bases between them. From germline, CDR1 is MGHDK and CDR2 SYGVNS. CDR3 length equals 14 residues. CDR3 sequence reads: CASRELGVNSPLHF. The CDR3 bases are TGTGCCAGCAGGGAGTTGGGGGTCAATTCACCCCTCCACTTT. Full variable domain (outside the CDR3, taken from reference TRBV25-1 and TRBJ1-6): EADIYQTPRYLVIGTGKKITLECSQTMGHDKMYWYQQDPGMELHLIHYSYGVNSTEKGDLSSESTVSRIRTEHFPLTLESARPSHTSQYLCASRELGVNSPLHFGNGTRLTVT.

The chain uses TRBV11-2 and TRBJ2-3; TRBD1 aligns across 8 bases. The CDR3 consists of 16 residues. The germline V gene encodes CDR1 SGHAT and CDR2 FQNNGV. V shed 4 bases and J 1 base; nucleotides not matched to a gene: 7. The CDR3 loop is CASSSGQGLRTDTQYF. The CDR3, as DNA: TGTGCCAGCAGCTCAGGACAGGGACTTCGCACAGATACGCAGTATTTT.

V and J are TRBV6-4 and TRBJ1-6; 8 positions match TRBD1. This CDR3 has 20 residues. V dropped 3 bases and J dropped 0; count of bases not matched to a gene: 13. Germline V gives CDR1 MRHNA, CDR2 SNTAGT. The CDR3 spells CASSDPRQGPLSSYNSPLHF. The CDR3 coding sequence is TGTGCCAGCAGTGATCCACGACAGGGGCCGTTAAGCTCCTATAATTCACCCCTCCACTTT.

This chain links TRBV4-2 with TRBJ2-1, with 7 bases aligning to TRBD2. The CDR3 sequence is 16 residues long. The ends lost 4 bases at V and 4 bases at J; junction bases unmatched: 10. Germline V gives CDR1 LGHNA, CDR2 YNFKEQ. CDR3 loop: CASSLASSGKYNEQFF. CDR3 DNA: TGTGCCAGCAGCCTAGCATCAAGCGGGAAATACAATGAGCAGTTCTTC.

About this clone: Other DNA sequences in this sample translate to the same CDR3. The V and J genes are TRBV7-9 and TRBJ1-1; the D is unclear. Per the germline V gene, CDR1 is SEHNR and CDR2 is FQNEAQ (reference sequence). Trimming took 3 bases from V and 2 from J, leaving 4 bases between them. CDR3 length equals 12 residues. This CDR3 is CASSFLNTEAFF. Written as DNA, the CDR3 is TGTGCCAGCAGCTTTTTAAACACTGAAGCTTTCTTT. The full variable domain, its missing parts supplied by reference TRBV7-9 and TRBJ1-1, is DTGVSQNPRHKITKRGQNVTFRCDPISEHNRLYWYRQTLGQGPEFLTYFQNEAQLEKSRLLSDRFSAERPKGSFSTLEIQRTEQGDSAMYLCASSFLNTEAFFGQGTRLTVV.

The DNA for the CDR3 is TGTGCCAGCAGCTTAGGTATGGGCTTAAATGAGCAGTTCTTC. Its translation: CASSLGMGLNEQFF. V is TRBV2 and J is TRBJ2-1, with no clear D. CDR3 size: 14 residues. V lost 6 bases to trimming and J lost 7 bases, with 16 bases between them. Per the germline V gene, CDR1 is SNHLY and CDR2 is FYNNEI.

Note on this clone: Other DNA sequences in this specimen translate into the identical CDR3. V is TRBV10-3 and J is TRBJ2-7; tentative D call: TRBD2 (6 bases). Trimming stripped 2 bases from V and 4 bases from J, with 6 bases between. CDR3 length: 12 amino acids. CDR1 is ENHRY, CDR2 SYGVKD, per germline. The CDR3 region is CAISEGGYEQYF. CDR3 DNA: TGTGCCATCAGTGAGGGAGGGTACGAGCAGTACTTC.

V gene TRBV7-9 combines with J gene TRBJ2-3; 7 bases fit TRBD2. Germline V gives CDR1 SEHNR, CDR2 FQNEAQ (reference sequence). The ends lost 3 bases at V and 6 bases at J; junction bases unmatched: 6. The CDR3 runs to 14 residues. The chain's CDR3 is CASSFGGMRDTQYF. The DNA of the CDR3 is TGTGCCAGCAGCTTCGGGGGGATGAGGGATACGCAGTATTTT.

CDR3 amino acids: CATSRDQAEQETQYF. The DNA for the CDR3 is TGTGCCACCAGCAGAGATCAGGCTGAACAAGAGACCCAGTACTTC. This rearrangement joins TRBV15 to TRBJ2-5, with D hard to call. V lost 0 bases to trimming and J lost 2 bases, with 10 bases between them. Germline loops: CDR1 LNHNV, CDR2 YYDKDF (reference sequence). The CDR3 runs to 15 residues.

Notes on this clone: At the DNA level, this CDR3 is encoded by other sequences in the same sample as well. This sequence joins TRBV28 and TRBJ1-1; no definite D call. The germline V gene encodes CDR1 MDHEN and CDR2 SYDVKM. V lost 8 bases and J lost 3, with 10 bases in between. The CDR3 totals 12 residues. CDR3 sequence: CASLGLDTEAFF. The CDR3 DNA reads as TGTGCCAGCTTGGGCCTAGACACTGAAGCTTTCTTT.